Below, 12 T cell receptor beta chains from the same sample are listed, as sequenced in a study of blood T cell repertoires in COVID-19 (dated by TCRdb to about 2020). Receptor amplification or capture employed the immunoSEQ multiplex PCR assay. Imported from immuneACCESS, the table was reduced by TCRdb to in-frame sequences with V and J called. These copies leave out some clones; in studies compared against another copy, an unresolved V gene accounts for under half, and the cause of the remainder is not known. The sample table records about 150,000 clones; around 78% of these occur just once. Under 2% of the sample belongs to the ten largest clones. The specimen was peripheral blood. All receptors come from an elderly man with acute or convalescent COVID-19.

Only a few counts were recorded for this clone. The J gene is TRBJ2-1, the V gene TRBV11-2; 7 bases agree with TRBD2. CDR3 length equals 17 residues. The ends lost 5 bases at V and 8 bases at J; junction bases unmatched: 18. In germline, CDR1 is SGHAT, CDR2 FQNNGV. The DNA for the CDR3 is TGTGCCAGCAGCCGATCCCCCTCCAGCGGGGCCGGGGATGAGCAGTTCTTC. This codes for CASSRSPSSGAGDEQFF.

The V call is TRBV7-2, the J call TRBJ1-2, with TRBD1 identical over 8 bases. The CDR3 is made up of 16 amino acids. V shed 0 bases, J shed 4 bases, and the junction held 7 bases outside the gene matches. In germline, CDR1 is SGHTA, CDR2 FQGNSA. The CDR3 sequence is CASSLALGQGSYGYTF. CDR3 in DNA: TGTGCCAGCAGCTTAGCGCTTGGACAGGGTTCCTATGGCTACACCTTC.

In this sample, this clone turned up once. The chain carries TRBV5-6 and TRBJ2-5; 12 bases are shared with TRBD2. The V and J ends lost 4 bases and 5 bases, in that order; junction bases with no gene match: 12. Germline-derived CDR1 and CDR2 are SGHDT and YYEEEE. The CDR3 spans 17 residues. CDR3 coding DNA: TGTGCCAGCAGCCAGACTAGCGGGGGTCTGTGGGAGGAGACCCAGTACTTC. Residues: CASSQTSGGLWEETQYF.

This clone was detected ten times or more. The chain's CDR3 is CASSEHRDAEQYV. DNA for the CDR3: TGTGCCAGCAGTGAACACAGGGATGCCGAGCAGTACGTC. This chain uses TRBV6-1 with TRBJ2-7; D is possibly TRBD1 (6 bases). In germline, CDR1 is MNHNS, CDR2 SASEGT. V was trimmed by 2 bases and J by 6 bases, leaving 11 bases between them. CDR3 length: 13 amino acids.

The rearrangement links TRBV18 to TRBJ2-7; D is ambiguous. In germline, CDR1 is KGHSH, CDR2 LQKENI. This CDR3 has 14 amino acids. Between the trimmed V and J ends, which lost 4 bases and 2 bases, there was a span of 12 bases. The CDR3 here is CASSRQAAPYEQYF. The CDR3 DNA is TGTGCCAGCTCACGACAAGCCGCCCCCTACGAGCAGTACTTC.

This clone was observed a handful of times. The J gene is TRBJ1-6, the V gene TRBV2; TRBD1 is a possible D gene (6 bases). V was pared by 4 bases and J by 5 bases, with 15 bases between. The V gene's germline CDR1 is SNHLY and CDR2 FYNNEI. This CDR3 is built from 16 residues. Here the CDR3 reads CASSGRQVGDNSPLHF. CDR3 in DNA: TGTGCCAGCAGTGGCCGACAGGTGGGGGATAATTCACCCCTCCACTTT.

The rearrangement links TRBV5-6 to TRBJ1-4; 9 positions match TRBD1. Germline values: CDR1 SGHDT, CDR2 YYEEEE. The CDR3 is made up of 15 amino acids. V lost 2 bases, J lost 7 bases, and 6 bases stayed unmatched. CDR3 sequence: CASSLQGQGAEKLFF. Here the CDR3 DNA reads TGTGCCAGCAGCTTACAGGGACAGGGAGCTGAAAAACTGTTTTTT.

A single count supports this clone. The chain recombines TRBV28 with TRBJ1-4; D gene ambiguous. Trimming removed 6 bases from V and 8 bases from J, with 7 bases in between. Germline values: CDR1 MDHEN, CDR2 SYDVKM. This CDR3 has 11 residues. CDR3 loop: CASSRREKLFF. The CDR3 nucleotides are TGTGCCAGCAGCCGGCGGGAAAAACTGTTTTTT. Based on the CDR3 plus reference TRBV28 and TRBJ1-4, the full variable domain is DVKVTQSSRYLVKRTGEKVFLECVQDMDHENMFWYRQDPGLGLRLIYFSYDVKMKEKGDIPEGYSVSREKKERFSLILESASTNQTSMYLCASSRREKLFFGSGTQLSVL.

The chain joins TRBV18 to TRBJ1-1; D perhaps matches TRBD1 (6 bases). The germline V and J ends were trimmed by 2 bases and 3 bases, with 13 bases remaining between them. The CDR3 runs to 15 residues. CDR1 is KGHSH, CDR2 LQKENI, per germline. Written as DNA, the CDR3 is TGTGCCAGCTCACCAACAGGGATCGGGTACACTGAAGCTTTCTTT. This encodes CASSPTGIGYTEAFF.

The J gene is TRBJ1-6, the V gene TRBV5-8; D remains unclear. CDR3 size: 14 residues. CDR1 is SGHTS, CDR2 YDEGEE, per germline. V was cut by 2 bases and J by 7 bases, with 10 bases left in between. The CDR3 region is CASSLVAENSPLHF. CDR3 bases: TGTGCCAGCAGCTTAGTGGCAGAAAATTCACCCCTCCACTTT.

This chain's CDR3 is CAIRSQVPDTGELFF. CDR3 coding DNA: TGTGCCATCAGGTCACAGGTTCCCGACACCGGGGAGCTGTTTTTT. This chain joins TRBV10-3 and TRBJ2-2; maybe TRBD1 (5 bases). This CDR3 region has 15 residues. Germline CDR1 and CDR2: ENHRY and SYGVKD. Trimming stripped 6 bases from V and 3 bases from J, with 14 bases between.

This clone was detected once. The gene calls are TRBV7-3 and TRBJ2-3, with 7 bases fitting TRBD1. The CDR3 is made up of 14 amino acids. V dropped 8 bases and J dropped 7; count of bases not matched to a gene: 12. Germline V gives CDR1 SGHTA, CDR2 FQGTGA. This chain's CDR3 is CASSKQQGLNTQYF. DNA of the CDR3: TGTGCCAGCTCCAAACAACAGGGGTTAAATACGCAGTATTTT.